This T cell receptor (beta chain) was identified in a study of OX40 agonist ivuxolimab in advanced cancers. Turning to the study itself: The study enrolled dose-escalation patients with hepatocellular carcinoma, melanoma, renal cell or head and neck cancer.

This CDR3 region has 15 residues. Germline CDR1 reads MDHEN; CDR2 reads SYDVKM. The V gene end was trimmed by 5 bases and the J gene end by 4 bases; junction bases not matched to a gene: 6. This clone was observed a single time. What it binds is unknown. The data were produced by immunoSEQ multiplex PCR, yet TCRdb's version contains in-frame clones alone and is incomplete. Of tens of thousands of clones in the sample, 90% to 95% were seen once. Whole-study findings and limits: On average, CD8+ T cells showed a greater number of expanded clones than CD4+.

This specimen was CD4+ or CD8+ T cells sorted from blood, taken in a trial of the OX40 agonist ivuxolimab. The chain is built from TRBV28 and TRBJ2-1; 9 bases line up with TRBD1. The origin of this receptor is an adult with an advanced solid tumor such as melanoma, head and neck, liver or kidney cancer. This CDR3 reads CASSPGQGSYNEQFF. The DNA of the CDR3 is TGTGCCAGCAGTCCGGGACAGGGTAGTTACAATGAGCAGTTCTTC.